This T cell receptor (beta chain) originates from a study of T cells after yellow fever vaccination. The overall study: Where fractions had low cell numbers, libraries were prepared from them with the SMART-Seq v4 Ultra Low Input RNA kit.

This clonotype was observed a handful of times. Antigen unknown. Study-level results: Most clones from primary vaccination resurfaced after the booster (about 95% CD4, 88% CD8). The secondary response was weaker, and its peak arrived faster, on day 5 versus 15.

Production of TCR cDNA was by 5'RACE template switching, which also added a universal primer site and UMIs. TCRdb reprocessed the 5' RACE reads via MiXCR and lists one record per CDR3 protein. This sample has 230,000 or so distinct CDR3 sequences; around 3.5% occur once, and the top ten carry 15% to 20%. The sample consisted of PBMCs, taken 15 days after the yellow fever booster vaccination. The clonotype was recovered from a young man who received the YFV17D yellow fever vaccine.

The CDR3 region is CASSYSSGLIEKLFF. CDR3 coding DNA: TGTGCCAGCAGTTACTCCTCGGGCCTTATTGAAAAACTGTTTTTT. The chain links TRBV6-5 to TRBJ1-4; D gene uncertain. The germline CDR1 and CDR2 sequences are MNHEY and SVGAGI. There are 15 residues in the CDR3. V gave up 0 bases and J gave up 7 bases, with 12 bases separating them.